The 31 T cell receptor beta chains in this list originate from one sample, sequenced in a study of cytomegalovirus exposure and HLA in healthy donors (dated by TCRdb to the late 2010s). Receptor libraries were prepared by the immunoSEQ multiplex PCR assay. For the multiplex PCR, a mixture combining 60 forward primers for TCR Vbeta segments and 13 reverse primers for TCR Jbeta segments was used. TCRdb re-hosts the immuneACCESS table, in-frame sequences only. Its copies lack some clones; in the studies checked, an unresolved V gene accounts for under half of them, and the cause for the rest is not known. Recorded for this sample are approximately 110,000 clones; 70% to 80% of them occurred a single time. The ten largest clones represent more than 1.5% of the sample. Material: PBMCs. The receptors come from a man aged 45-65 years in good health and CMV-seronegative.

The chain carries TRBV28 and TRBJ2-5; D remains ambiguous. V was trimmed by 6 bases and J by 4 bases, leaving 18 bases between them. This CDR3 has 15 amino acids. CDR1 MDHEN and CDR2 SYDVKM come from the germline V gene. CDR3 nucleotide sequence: TGTGCCAGCAGGACTTTAGATGCCCGCGGAGAGACCCAGTACTTC. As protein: CASRTLDARGETQYF.

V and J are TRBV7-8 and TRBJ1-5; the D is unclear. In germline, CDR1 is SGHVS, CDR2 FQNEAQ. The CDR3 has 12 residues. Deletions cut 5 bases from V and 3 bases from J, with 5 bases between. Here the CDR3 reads CASSLYNQPQHF. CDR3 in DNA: TGTGCCAGCAGCCTCTACAATCAGCCCCAGCATTTT.

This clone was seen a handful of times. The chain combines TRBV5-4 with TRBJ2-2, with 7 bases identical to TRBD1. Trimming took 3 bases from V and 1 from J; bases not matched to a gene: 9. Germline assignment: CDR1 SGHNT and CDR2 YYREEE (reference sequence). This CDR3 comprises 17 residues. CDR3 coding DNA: TGTGCCAGCAGCTCGGAGGCCGGGACAGTGAACACCGGGGAGCTGTTTTTT. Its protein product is CASSSEAGTVNTGELFF.

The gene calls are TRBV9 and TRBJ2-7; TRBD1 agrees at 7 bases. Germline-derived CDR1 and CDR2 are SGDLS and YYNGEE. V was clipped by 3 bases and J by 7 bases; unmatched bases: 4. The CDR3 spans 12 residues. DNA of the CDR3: TGTGCCAGCAGCGCGGGACAGCCGGAGCAGTACTTC. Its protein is CASSAGQPEQYF.

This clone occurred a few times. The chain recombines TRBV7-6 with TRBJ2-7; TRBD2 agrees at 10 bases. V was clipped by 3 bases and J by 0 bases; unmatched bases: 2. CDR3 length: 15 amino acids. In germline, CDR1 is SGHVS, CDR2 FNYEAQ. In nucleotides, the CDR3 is TGTGCCAGCAGCTTGTTAGCGGGGGGCTCCTACGAGCAGTACTTC. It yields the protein CASSLLAGGSYEQYF.

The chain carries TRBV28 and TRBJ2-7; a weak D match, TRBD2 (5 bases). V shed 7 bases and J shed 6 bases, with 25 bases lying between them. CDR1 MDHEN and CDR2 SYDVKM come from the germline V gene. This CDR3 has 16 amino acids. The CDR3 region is CASTSGSGNFRGEQYV. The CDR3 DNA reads TGTGCCAGCACTAGTGGGTCGGGAAATTTTAGAGGCGAGCAGTACGTC.

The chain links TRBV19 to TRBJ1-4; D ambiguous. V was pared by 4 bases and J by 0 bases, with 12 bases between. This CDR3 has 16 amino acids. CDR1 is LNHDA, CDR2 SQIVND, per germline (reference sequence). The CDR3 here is CASSKNSRATNEKLFF. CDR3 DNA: TGTGCCAGTAGTAAAAACTCAAGAGCAACTAATGAAAAACTGTTTTTT.

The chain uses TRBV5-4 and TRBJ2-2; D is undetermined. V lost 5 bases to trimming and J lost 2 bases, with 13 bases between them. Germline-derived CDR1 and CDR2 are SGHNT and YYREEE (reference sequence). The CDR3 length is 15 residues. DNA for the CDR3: TGTGCCAGCAGTCCTGACTCTTTAAACACCGGGGAGCTGTTTTTT. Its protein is CASSPDSLNTGELFF.

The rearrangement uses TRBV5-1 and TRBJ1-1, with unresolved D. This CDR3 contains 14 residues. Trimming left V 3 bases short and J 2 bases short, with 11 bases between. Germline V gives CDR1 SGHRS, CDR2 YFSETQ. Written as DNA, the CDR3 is TGCGCCAGCAGCTCGCTTGCACTCAACACTGAAGCTTTCTTT. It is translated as CASSSLALNTEAFF. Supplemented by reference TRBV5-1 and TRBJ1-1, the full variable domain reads KAGVTQTPRYLIKTRGQQVTLSCSPISGHRSVSWYQQTPGQGLQFLFEYFSETQRNKGNFPGRFSGRQFSNSRSEMNVSTLELGDSALYLCASSSLALNTEAFFGQGTRLTVV.

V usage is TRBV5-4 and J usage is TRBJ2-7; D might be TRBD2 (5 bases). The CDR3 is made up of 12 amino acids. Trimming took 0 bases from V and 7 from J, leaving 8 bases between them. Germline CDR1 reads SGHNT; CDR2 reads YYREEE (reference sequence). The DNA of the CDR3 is TGTGCCAGCAGCTTGGACAGCGGAGAGCAGTACTTC. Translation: CASSLDSGEQYF. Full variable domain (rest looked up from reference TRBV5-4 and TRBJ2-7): ETGVTQSPTHLIKTRGQQVTLRCSSQSGHNTVSWYQQALGQGPQFIFQYYREEENGRGNFPPRFSGLQFPNYSSELNVNALELDDSALYLCASSLDSGEQYFGPGTRLTVT.

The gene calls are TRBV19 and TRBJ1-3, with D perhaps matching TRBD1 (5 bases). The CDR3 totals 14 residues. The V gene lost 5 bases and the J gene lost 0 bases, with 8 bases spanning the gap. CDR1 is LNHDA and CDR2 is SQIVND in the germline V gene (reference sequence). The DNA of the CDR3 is TGTGCCAGTAGTTCTCAGGGCTCTGGAAACACCATATATTTT. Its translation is CASSSQGSGNTIYF.

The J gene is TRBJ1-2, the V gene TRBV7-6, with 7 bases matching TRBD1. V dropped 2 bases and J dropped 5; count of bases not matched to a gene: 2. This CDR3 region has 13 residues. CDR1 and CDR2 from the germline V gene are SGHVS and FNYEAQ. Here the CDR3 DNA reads TGTGCCAGCAGCTTACAGGGGGAATATGGCTACACCTTC. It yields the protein CASSLQGEYGYTF. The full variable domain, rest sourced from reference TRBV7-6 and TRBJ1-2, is GAGVSQSPRYKVTKRGQDVALRCDPISGHVSLYWYRQALGQGPEFLTYFNYEAQQDKSGLPNDRFSAERPEGSISTLTIQRTEQRDSAMYRCASSLQGEYGYTFGSGTRLTVV.

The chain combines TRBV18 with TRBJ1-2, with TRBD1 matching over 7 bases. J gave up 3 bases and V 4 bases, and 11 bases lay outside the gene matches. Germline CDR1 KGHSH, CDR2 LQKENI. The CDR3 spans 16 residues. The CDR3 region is CASSLRQGSRDYGYTF. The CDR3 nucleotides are TGTGCCAGCTCACTGCGACAGGGAAGCAGGGACTATGGCTACACCTTC.

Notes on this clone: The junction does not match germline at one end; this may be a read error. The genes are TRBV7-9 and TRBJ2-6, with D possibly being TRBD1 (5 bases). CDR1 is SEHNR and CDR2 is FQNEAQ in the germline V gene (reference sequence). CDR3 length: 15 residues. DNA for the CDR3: TGTGCCAGCAGCTTTATAGGGTCTGGGGCCAACGTCTTGACTTTC. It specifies CASSFIGSGANVLTF.

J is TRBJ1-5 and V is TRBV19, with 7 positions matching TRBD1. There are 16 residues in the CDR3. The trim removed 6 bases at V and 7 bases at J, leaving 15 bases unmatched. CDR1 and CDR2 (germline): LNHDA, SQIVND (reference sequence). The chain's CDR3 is CASSNRGRDSWQPQHF. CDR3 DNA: TGTGCCAGTAGCAACCGCGGAAGGGACAGTTGGCAGCCCCAGCATTTT.

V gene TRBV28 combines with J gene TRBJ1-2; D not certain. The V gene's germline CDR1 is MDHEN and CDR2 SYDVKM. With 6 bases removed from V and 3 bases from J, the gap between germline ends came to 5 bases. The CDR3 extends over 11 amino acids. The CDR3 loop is CASREYYGYTF. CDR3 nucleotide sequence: TGTGCCAGCAGGGAGTACTATGGCTACACCTTC.

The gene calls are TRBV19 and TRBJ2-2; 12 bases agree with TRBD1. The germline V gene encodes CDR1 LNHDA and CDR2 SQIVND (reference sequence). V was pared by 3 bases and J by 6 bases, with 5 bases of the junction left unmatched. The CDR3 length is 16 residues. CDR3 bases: TGTGCCAGTAGTATGGGACAGGGGGCAGGATCCGGGGAGCTGTTTTTT. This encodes CASSMGQGAGSGELFF.

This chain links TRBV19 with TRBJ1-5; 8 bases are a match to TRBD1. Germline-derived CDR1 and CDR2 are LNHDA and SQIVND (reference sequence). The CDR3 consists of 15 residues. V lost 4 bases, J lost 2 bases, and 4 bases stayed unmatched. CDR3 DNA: TGTGCCAGTAGTACCCCAGGGGGCGGCAATCAGCCCCAGCATTTT. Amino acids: CASSTPGGGNQPQHF.

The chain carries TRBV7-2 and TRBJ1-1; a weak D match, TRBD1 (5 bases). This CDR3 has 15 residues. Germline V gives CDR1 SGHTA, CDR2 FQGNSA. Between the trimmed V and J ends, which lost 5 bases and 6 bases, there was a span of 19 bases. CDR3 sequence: CASSPYVGGAAEAFF. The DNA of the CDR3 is TGTGCCAGCAGCCCATACGTGGGTGGGGCGGCTGAAGCTTTCTTT.

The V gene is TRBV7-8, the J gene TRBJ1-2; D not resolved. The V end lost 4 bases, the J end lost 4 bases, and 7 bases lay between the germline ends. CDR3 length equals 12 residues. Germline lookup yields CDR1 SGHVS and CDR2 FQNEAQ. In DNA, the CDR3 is TGTGCCAGCAGCTCCAGTTCCTATGGCTACACCTTC. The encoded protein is CASSSSSYGYTF.

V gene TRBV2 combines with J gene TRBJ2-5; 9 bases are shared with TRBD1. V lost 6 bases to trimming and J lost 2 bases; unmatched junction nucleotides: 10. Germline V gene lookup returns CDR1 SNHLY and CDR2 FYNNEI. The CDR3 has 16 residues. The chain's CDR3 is CASREQGASGQETQYF. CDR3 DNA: TGTGCCAGCAGGGAACAGGGGGCGTCGGGGCAAGAGACCCAGTACTTC.

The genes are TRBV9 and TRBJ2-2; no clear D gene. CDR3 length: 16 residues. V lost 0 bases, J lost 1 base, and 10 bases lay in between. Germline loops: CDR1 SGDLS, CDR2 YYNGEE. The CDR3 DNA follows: TGTGCCAGCAGCGTAGTAGACATTATGAACACCGGGGAGCTGTTTTTT. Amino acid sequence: CASSVVDIMNTGELFF.

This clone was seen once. CDR3 in amino acids: CATAGLANYNEQFF. The CDR3 DNA reads TGTGCCACCGCCGGACTAGCCAACTACAATGAGCAGTTCTTC. The rearrangement links TRBV19 to TRBJ2-1; 8 nucleotides align to TRBD2. This CDR3 contains 14 residues. Per germline, CDR1 LNHDA and CDR2 SQIVND (reference sequence). Trimming at V came to 10 bases and at J to 3 bases, leaving 8 bases not matched to a gene.

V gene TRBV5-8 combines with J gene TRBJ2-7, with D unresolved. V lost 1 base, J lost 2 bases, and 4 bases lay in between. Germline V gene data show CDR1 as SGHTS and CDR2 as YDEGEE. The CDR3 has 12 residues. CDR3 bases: TGTGCCAGCAGCTTGCTAGCCTACGAGCAGTACTTC. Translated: CASSLLAYEQYF.

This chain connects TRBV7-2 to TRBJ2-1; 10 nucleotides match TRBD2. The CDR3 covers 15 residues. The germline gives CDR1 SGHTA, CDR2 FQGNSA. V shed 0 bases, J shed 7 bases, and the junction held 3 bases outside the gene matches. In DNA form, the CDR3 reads TGTGCCAGCAGCTTAGCAGCGGGGGGGGCGAATGAGCAGTTCTTC. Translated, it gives CASSLAAGGANEQFF.

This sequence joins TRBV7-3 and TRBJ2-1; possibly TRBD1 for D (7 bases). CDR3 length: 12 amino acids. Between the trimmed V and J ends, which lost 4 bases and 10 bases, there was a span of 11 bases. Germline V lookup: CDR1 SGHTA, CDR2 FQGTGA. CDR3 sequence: CASSSGGREQFF. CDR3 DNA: TGTGCCAGCAGCTCAGGGGGGCGCGAGCAGTTCTTC.

CDR3 coding DNA: TGTGCCAGCAGCCCCTCTTGGCGGGGGGCTTACTCCTACGAGCAGTACTTC. As protein: CASSPSWRGAYSYEQYF. The chain recombines TRBV5-8 with TRBJ2-7, with 8 nucleotides matching TRBD2. Germline lookup yields CDR1 SGHTS and CDR2 YDEGEE. The CDR3 totals 17 residues. Germline trimming cut 4 bases from V and 0 bases from J; bases unmatched to any gene: 12.

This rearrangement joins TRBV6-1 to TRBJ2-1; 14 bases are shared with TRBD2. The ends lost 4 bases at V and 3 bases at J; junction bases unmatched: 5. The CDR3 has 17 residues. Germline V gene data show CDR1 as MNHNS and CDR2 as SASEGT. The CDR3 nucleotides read TGTGCCAGCAGTGGAGCCGGGACTAGCGGGGGCTACAATGAGCAGTTCTTC. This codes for CASSGAGTSGGYNEQFF.

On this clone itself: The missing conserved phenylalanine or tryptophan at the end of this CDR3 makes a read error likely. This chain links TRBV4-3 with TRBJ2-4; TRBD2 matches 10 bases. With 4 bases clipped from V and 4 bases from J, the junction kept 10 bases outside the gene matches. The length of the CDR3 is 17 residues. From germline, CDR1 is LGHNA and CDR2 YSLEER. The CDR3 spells CASSPEVRTSGKNIQYS. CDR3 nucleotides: TGCGCCAGCAGCCCCGAGGTCCGGACTAGCGGTAAAAACATTCAGTACTCC.

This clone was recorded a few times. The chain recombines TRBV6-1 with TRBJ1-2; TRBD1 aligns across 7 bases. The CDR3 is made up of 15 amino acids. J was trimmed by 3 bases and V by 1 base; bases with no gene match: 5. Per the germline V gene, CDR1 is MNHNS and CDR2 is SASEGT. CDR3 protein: CASSEDSDRDYGYTF. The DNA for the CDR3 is TGTGCCAGCAGTGAAGATTCCGACAGGGACTATGGCTACACCTTC.

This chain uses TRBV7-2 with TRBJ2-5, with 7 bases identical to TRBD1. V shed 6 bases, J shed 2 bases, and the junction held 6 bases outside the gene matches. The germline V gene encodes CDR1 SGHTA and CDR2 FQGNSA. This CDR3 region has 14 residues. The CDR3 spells CASRATGVQETQYF. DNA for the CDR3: TGTGCCAGCAGGGCAACAGGGGTTCAAGAGACCCAGTACTTC.